This T cell receptor beta chain came from a study of cytomegalovirus exposure and HLA in healthy donors (dated by TCRdb to 2017 to 2019). Describing the broader study: In an earlier analysis of 587 of the donors, around 290 Gb of sequence data and approximately 100 million unique TCR beta sequences from 150 million to 200 million T cells were reported. Roughly 300 gigabases of sequencing data and approximately 80 million unique TCR sequences were included in an early release covering roughly 600 HLA-typed donors. The genetic ancestry cluster associated with self-reported Caucasian donors included about four fifths of the roughly 360 genotyped donors. The study aimed to test whether cataloging public T cell receptors could reveal signatures of past pathogen exposure. The study used immunosequencing to profile the T cell repertoires of 666 subjects and linked those repertoires to cytomegalovirus serostatus. In addition to the first cohort of hundreds of subjects, a separate validation cohort of about 120 different subjects was used. The study combined high-throughput TCR immunosequencing, statistical association of individual TCRs with disease status, and machine learning to predict cytomegalovirus infection status. A later analysis re-examined previously published TCR beta repertoires from around 670 donors and added high-resolution HLA genotyping to investigate patterns of TCR occurrence. The later analysis used no new phenotypic data to find candidate immune exposures, relying instead on TCR beta sequences and their occurrence across donors. An earlier analysis of some 500 of the donors used high-throughput TCR beta sequencing to judge whether each TCR beta V gene segment behaved as functional or pseudogenic. Alongside the repertoire data, information on donor age, sex, ethnicity and CMV serostatus was compiled. Genome-wide SNP genotypes for about 65% of the 666 donors were used in a later genetic analysis, which treated that subset as a discovery cohort. Every discovery cohort repertoire had been produced on one sequencing platform. Both class I and class II loci were covered by HLA typing, at four-digit resolution. Typing coverage differed by locus: A, B, C, DRB1 and DQB1 were typed in about 620-640 donors, DQA1 in roughly 510, DPA1 in some 570, and DPB1 in just under 490. About five DR-DQ haplotypes were handled as single units for association and clustering, since linkage in the cohort was strong. Across approximately 420 genotyped donors of the cohort, an average of about 250,000 unique TCR beta nucleotide sequences per donor were sequenced, and around 20% of those sequences were non-productive. General conclusions and limits of the study: The classifier was reported to diagnose cytomegalovirus status with high specificity and sensitivity in both the original cohort and the validation cohort. Because HLA typing was missing for some donors at each locus, association tests included only the typed subset. A further reported finding was that TCR beta sequences accurately predicted the HLA-A and HLA-B alleles for most subjects in the first cohort. According to a later genetic analysis, donors in an Asian-associated ancestry cluster had fewer N-insertions in productive TCRs than the roughly 670-donor mean. When HLA alleles, especially DR and DQ, strongly co-occurred, TCR associations were difficult to assign to individual alleles. In a later analysis, HLA-associated TCR beta chains were found to be more clonally expanded and to have lower generation probabilities than equally common non-associated chains. A few of the identified cytomegalovirus-associated TCR beta chains were confirmed in vitro to be specific for cytomegalovirus antigens. Roughly uniform sequencing depth across donors was assumed in presence/absence analyses, although this assumption may not hold. Linkage disequilibrium might explain the correlated functional status among segregating V segments, but an unknown experimental factor could not be excluded. According to a later analysis, TCR association rates differed among HLA loci, with DRB1 alleles showing the most associated TCRs and HLA-C alleles showing the fewest. V-gene and J-gene trimming of TCR beta chains was associated with a missense DCLRE1C variant in a later genetic analysis, and the association was replicated in an independent cohort. Only TCR beta chains were sequenced in this cohort, and the absence of alpha or paired-chain data limited detectable features. In an earlier analysis of about 550 of the donors, most TCR beta V segments were observed in productive rearrangements about 87% or about 30% of the time, broadly matching IMGT annotations. For the cohort, immune exposure information was limited to CMV serostatus. In a later analysis, several top co-occurrence clusters were reported to appear linked to parvovirus B19, influenza, CMV and Epstein-Barr virus. A later analysis associated some 17,000 TCR beta sequences with specific HLA alleles at a false discovery rate of 0.05. It was suggested by the authors that the approach could potentially be generalized to other disease states and immunological phenotypes. In a later analysis, most CMV-associated TCR beta chains were found to appear HLA-restricted, with HLA associations seemingly driven largely by CMV exposure. The study gave a list of 150 to 200 TCR beta chains associated with cytomegalovirus. Because counts were too low, some 17 rarely observed V segments, including chromosome 9 orphons, were excluded from the earlier analysis of about 500 of the donors. The 87-base-pair reads could not distinguish some IMGT-functional V segments, including TRBV6-2 and TRBV6-3, so those segments were excluded. Across donors, most TCR sequences were observed very rarely, whereas some public TCRs were present in many individuals. A cluster of highly shared sequence variants was judged likely to be a technical artifact of the sequencing pipeline.

Per the germline V gene, MGHRA is the CDR1 and YSYEKL is the CDR2. The cysteine opens and the phenylalanine closes a CDR3 of 13 amino acids. Kept here is only the CDR3 DNA, which spans 39 bases and is read in frame from base 1. At the junction V is shortened by 4 bases and J by 2 bases, with 9 bases in between. The cohort was made up of around 720 healthy bone marrow donors. At the time of sampling, all cohort members were nominally healthy, though unrecorded immune exposures were likely present. CMV serostatus was positive for 250 to 300 and negative for about half of the roughly 700 cohort members, and was not recorded for this donor. A peripheral blood sample was provided by each donor, and peripheral blood mononuclear cells were used for TCR beta sequencing. The Qiagen DNeasy Blood Extraction Kit was used to extract genomic DNA from the blood cell samples. Library preparation was by the immunoSEQ multiplex PCR assay. The multiplex PCR relied on a mix of 60 forward primers for TCR Vbeta segments and 13 reverse primers for TCR Jbeta segments. A multiplex PCR assay on genomic DNA amplified the CDR3 region of rearranged TCR beta genes. Amplified TCR beta libraries were sequenced as 87-base-pair reads on the Illumina HiSeq System. The published analysis was carried out like this. A later analysis tallied around 82 million unique TCR beta chains across the 666 repertoires, and 10 million to 11 million of those chains were shared by two or more donors. Raw reads were error-corrected and collapsed into unique sequences with a nearest-neighbor algorithm that merged closely related sequences to remove PCR and sequencing errors. CDR3 sequences were aligned to IMGT reference sequences to assign V, D and J gene segments. For a sequence to be retained, a match of at least six nucleotides to both a V gene segment and a J gene segment was required. Rearrangements were called productive when the CDR3 lacked stop codons and stayed in frame with V and J; all others were non-productive. CDR3 was defined by IMGT convention, running from the second conserved V-encoded cysteine to the conserved J-encoded phenylalanine. In an earlier analysis of some 550 of the donors, sequences lacking an unambiguous match to a single V gene segment were excluded. In an earlier analysis of a few hundred of the donors, a V segment was called functional when productive rearrangements were above 56.7%, and segregating when the standard deviation between donors exceeded 5%. To diagnose cytomegalovirus status from the catalog of TCR beta chain sequences, a statistical classification framework was built. In a later analysis, V and J genes were assigned by comparing TCR nucleotide sequences against IMGT/GENE-DB human TR gene sequences. In a later analysis, CDR3 sequences and most-parsimonious VDJ recombination scenarios were assigned using the TCRdist pipeline. In a later analysis, each TCR beta chain was defined by its CDR3 amino acid sequence together with its V-gene family, and reads lacking a unique V-gene family were excluded. To address suspected cross-contamination and a sequencing artifact, a later analysis removed 550 to 750 highly shared, low-generation-probability nucleotide sequences. For each public chain, a later analysis derived a clonal expansion index from normalized ranks of inferred template counts within each repertoire. A later analysis computed generation probabilities with a VDJ recombination model fitted to out-of-frame rearrangements, and checked the results against IGoR. A later analysis scored TCR-TCR, TCR-HLA and TCR-CMV co-occurrence with hypergeometric tests, applying a repertoire-size bias correction to TCR pairs. False discovery rates were estimated in a later analysis by permuting HLA or CMV assignments 20 times. A later analysis grouped co-occurring TCRs with DBSCAN, adding TCRdist sequence similarity when clustering within HLA-allele-positive subsets. Repertoires with fewer than 30,000 or more than 120,000 public chains were left out of co-occurrence clustering, as were a few repertoires with anomalous nucleotide sharing. This immuneACCESS table, as held by TCRdb, lists in-frame sequences with V and J called but not all clones. Of the missing ones, under half trace to an unresolved V gene in checked studies; the others have no known cause. V, J and clone size reflect that table, while D and trimming were determined from the DNA. This sample holds some 150,000 clones; about 72% were observed only once. The top ten clonotypes cover around 2.3% of the sample.

To note about this clone: Its antigen is unknown. No much larger clone exists at a distance of one base, and base qualities are not known.

The sequence was obtained from a human donor in good health. The sequencing input was PBMCs. The rearranged segments are TRBV4-1 and TRBJ2-7, with TRBD2 tentatively as D gene (5 bases match). CDR3 protein: CASSPGVTYEQYF. The DNA sequence reads TGCGCCAGCAGCCCCGGGGTGACCTACGAGCAGTACTTC.